This is a list of T cell receptor beta chains from one sample in a study of blood T cells in healthy people across ages. MiXCR, applied by TCRdb to the 5' RACE reads, yields one record per CDR3 protein. In the table there are about 760,000 distinct CDR3 sequences, just over 55% of which are singletons. Sequenced input: blood. All receptors come from a man in his forties in good health. Each CDR3 is given with its conserved first and last residue. The order of the fields is clone size, V gene, J gene, D gene, CDR3 DNA, CDR3 protein. D genes are given only for firm matches. A row's size may be missing; if present it is once, few, many or a size class.

.,TRBV28,TRBJ1-1,.,TGTGCCAGCAGTTTTGCGACGCGGAGAGAAGCTTTCTTT,CASSFATRREAFF
.,TRBV7-9,TRBJ1-5,.,TGTGCCAGCAGCTTAGACCACCTAGGGGGACCAGGGAGCAATCAGCCCCAGCATTTT,CASSLDHLGGPGSNQPQHF
.,TRBV24-1,TRBJ2-4,.,TGTGCCACCAGTGATCCTGGGAAAAACATTCAGTACTTC,CATSDPGKNIQYF
.,TRBV28,TRBJ1-1,TRBD1,TGTGCCAGCAGACTACCCGGGACAGTGGGCACTGAAGCTTTCTTT,CASRLPGTVGTEAFF
.,TRBV29-1,TRBJ2-2,.,TGCAGCGTTGGTCCACGTAACGGGGAGCTGTTTTTT,CSVGPRNGELFF
.,TRBV5-6,TRBJ1-5,.,TGTGCCAGCAGCTCAGACCTCACGGGCAATCAGCCCCAGCATTTT,CASSSDLTGNQPQHF
few,TRBV12-3/TRBV12-4,TRBJ2-1,TRBD2,TGTGCCAGCAGACGCACTAGCGGGGGGGACAATGAGCAGTTCTTC,CASRRTSGGDNEQFF
.,TRBV9,TRBJ2-1,.,TGTGCCAGCAGCCCTGGGGGGTTTTACAATGAGCAGTTCTTC,CASSPGGFYNEQFF
.,TRBV4-2,TRBJ2-1,TRBD1,TGTGCCAGCAGACCTGGGACAGGGGGCCACAATGAGCAGTTCTTC,CASRPGTGGHNEQFF
few,TRBV12-3/TRBV12-4,TRBJ2-1,.,TGTGCCAGCAGTTTGGCAGAAGTCTACAATGAGCAGTTCTTC,CASSLAEVYNEQFF
.,TRBV7-2,TRBJ1-2,.,TGTGCCAGCAGCCCTATAGACAACGTCGGAGGCTACACCTTC,CASSPIDNVGGYTF
.,TRBV9,TRBJ1-1,.,TGTGCCAGCAGCCCCCGAATGGGAATGAACACTGAAGCTTTCTTT,CASSPRMGMNTEAFF
.,TRBV24-1,TRBJ2-2,TRBD1,TGTGCCACCAGTGATTGTACGGGACAGGAGAACACCGGGGAGCTGTTTTTT,CATSDCTGQENTGELFF
.,TRBV7-9,TRBJ2-5,TRBD2,TGTGCCAGCAGCTCCCGGGCTAGCGGGGGAATACAAGAGACCCAGTACTTC,CASSSRASGGIQETQYF
.,TRBV11-3,TRBJ2-3,TRBD2,TGTGCCAGCAGCGCACGGACTAGCTCCCCAGATACGCAGTATTTT,CASSARTSSPDTQYF
.,TRBV20-1,TRBJ2-3,TRBD2,TGCAGTGCAAGACTAGCGGGGTTTACAGATGCGCAGTATTTT,CSARLAGFTDAQYF
.,TRBV2,TRBJ2-1,TRBD2,TGTGCCAGCAGACCCACTAGCGGTAAACAGTTCTTC,CASRPTSGKQFF
few,TRBV20-1,TRBJ2-7,.,TGCAGTGCCGTACCGGGACATGGGTCCTACGAGCAGTACTTC,CSAVPGHGSYEQYF
.,TRBV20-1,TRBJ2-2,.,TGCAGTGCCCCCCTAAGCACCGGGGAGCTGTTTTTT,CSAPLSTGELFF
few,TRBV27,TRBJ2-7,TRBD1,TGTGCCAGCGCCATTACGTCGGCCCCCACAGACAGGGTCTACGAGCAGTACTTC,CASAITSAPTDRVYEQYF
.,TRBV5-6,TRBJ1-1,.,TGTGCCAGCAGCTTGTCCGGGTCAGCTTTCTTT,CASSLSGSAFF
.,TRBV5-1,TRBJ2-1,.,TGCGCCAGCAGCTCAGACACCGACAATGAGCAGTTCTTC,CASSSDTDNEQFF
.,TRBV20-1,TRBJ1-2,.,TGCAGTGCTAGAGATGAAGGGGTGGGCTATGGCTACACCTTC,CSARDEGVGYGYTF
.,TRBV7-3,TRBJ2-6,TRBD1,TGTGCCAGCAGCTTGGACAGGGTCTCTGGGGCCAACGTCCTGACTTTC,CASSLDRVSGANVLTF
.,TRBV5-1,TRBJ2-3,.,TGCGCCAGCAGCCTTTCCGGAGATTCTAGCACAGATACGCAGTATTTT,CASSLSGDSSTDTQYF
few,TRBV28,TRBJ2-5,TRBD1,TGTGCCAGCAGTTTACGGACAGGGTACCAAGAGACCCAGTACTTC,CASSLRTGYQETQYF
.,TRBV2,TRBJ2-1,.,TGTGCCAGCGGGGTGGGAGAAGAGCAGTTCTTC,CASGVGEEQFF
.,TRBV10-3,TRBJ2-3,.,TGTGCCTACCGGGACAGCACAGATACGCAGTATTTT,CAYRDSTDTQYF
few,TRBV29-1,TRBJ2-7,.,TGCAGCGTTGAAGGGCACCTGGGAGGTGGATCCTACGAGCAGTACTTC,CSVEGHLGGGSYEQYF
few,TRBV20-1,TRBJ2-5,TRBD2,TGCAGTGCTAGAGATTGGCGGGAGGGCCAAGAGACCCAGTACTTC,CSARDWREGQETQYF
.,TRBV12-3/TRBV12-4,TRBJ2-7,.,TGTGCCAGCAGCCCACTGGGGGCCGGTCGTACCAACGAGCAGTACTTC,CASSPLGAGRTNEQYF
.,TRBV20-1,TRBJ2-3,.,TGCAGTGCTCCACAGGGCCCAGATACGCAGTATTTT,CSAPQGPDTQYF
.,TRBV5-1,TRBJ2-5,TRBD2,TGCGCCAGCAGCTTGAATAGCGGGGGGATAGAGACCCAGTACTTC,CASSLNSGGIETQYF
.,TRBV6-2/TRBV6-3,TRBJ2-3,.,TGTGCCAGCAGTCTTGACCCAGTTATGTCGGCCCGCACAGATACGCAGTATTTT,CASSLDPVMSARTDTQYF
.,TRBV7-2,TRBJ2-3,.,TGTGCCAGCAGCTTCGGCAGAAGAACTACAGATACGCAGTATTTT,CASSFGRRTTDTQYF
.,TRBV7-2,TRBJ2-7,TRBD2,TGTGCCAGCAGCCCCCACGTAGGGACTAGCGGGTACGAGCAGTACTTC,CASSPHVGTSGYEQYF
few,TRBV5-1,TRBJ2-5,.,TGCGCCAGCAGCTTGGGGCCGAGAGGAGAGACCCAGTACTTC,CASSLGPRGETQYF
few,TRBV6-5,TRBJ2-5,.,TGTGCCAGCAGTCGAGAGGTCCAAGAGACCCAGTACTTC,CASSREVQETQYF
.,TRBV11-2,TRBJ2-6,.,TGTGCCAGCAGCTTTAATCCTGGGGCCAACGTCCTGACTTTC,CASSFNPGANVLTF
.,TRBV7-2,TRBJ2-6,TRBD2,TGTGCCAGCAGCCTACTAGCGGGAGGGATTGGGGCCAACGTCCTGACTTTC,CASSLLAGGIGANVLTF
few,TRBV20-1,TRBJ2-1,.,TGCAGTGCTCCCGAAATGACAGGTCGCAATGAGCAGTTCTTC,CSAPEMTGRNEQFF
.,TRBV21-1,TRBJ2-2,.,.,CASSKVGMGNPGDDWDTGELFF
.,TRBV25-1,TRBJ2-5,.,TGTGTCAGCATGGGTGGGACCCAGTACTTC,CVSMGGTQYF
.,TRBV2,TRBJ2-3,TRBD1,TGTGCCAGCAGCCCTGGTCCGGGACAGGGCACAGATACGCAGTATTTT,CASSPGPGQGTDTQYF
.,TRBV24-1,TRBJ2-5,.,TGTGCCACCAGTGAATCCGGGATTCTGGGGACCCAGTACTTC,CATSESGILGTQYF